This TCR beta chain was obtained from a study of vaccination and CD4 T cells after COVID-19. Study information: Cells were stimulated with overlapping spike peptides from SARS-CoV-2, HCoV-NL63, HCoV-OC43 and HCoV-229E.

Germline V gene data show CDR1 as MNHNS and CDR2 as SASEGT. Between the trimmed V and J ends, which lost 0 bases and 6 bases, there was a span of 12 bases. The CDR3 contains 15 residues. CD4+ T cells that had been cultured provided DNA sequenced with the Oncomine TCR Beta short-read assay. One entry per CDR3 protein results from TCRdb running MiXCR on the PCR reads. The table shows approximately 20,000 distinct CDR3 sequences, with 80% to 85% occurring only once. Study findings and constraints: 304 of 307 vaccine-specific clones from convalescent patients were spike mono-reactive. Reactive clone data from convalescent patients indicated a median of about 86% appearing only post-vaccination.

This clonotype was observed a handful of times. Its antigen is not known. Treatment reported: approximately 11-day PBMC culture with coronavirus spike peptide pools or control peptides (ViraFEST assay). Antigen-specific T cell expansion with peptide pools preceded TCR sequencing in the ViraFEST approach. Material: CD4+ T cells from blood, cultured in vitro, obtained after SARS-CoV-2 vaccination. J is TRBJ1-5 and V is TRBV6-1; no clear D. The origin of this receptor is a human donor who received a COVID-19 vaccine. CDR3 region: CASSEAWALAQPQHF. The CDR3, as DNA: TGTGCCAGCAGTGAAGCGTGGGCTTTAGCTCAGCCCCAGCATTTT.